The 9 T cell receptor beta chains given below trace back to one sample, sequenced in a study of T-cell reconstitution after alpha-beta-depleted transplantation in children. The TCRbeta library was prepared with unique molecular identifiers. TCRdb re-called the PCR reads with MiXCR, one entry per CDR3 protein. The sample contains some 500,000 distinct CDR3 sequences, roughly 18% of which appear only once. Sequenced material: PBMCs from the stem cell graft donor, taken from the stem cell graft. The receptor source for this set is a human donor who donated a stem cell graft to a child with acute lymphoblastic leukemia.

J is TRBJ1-1 and V is TRBV27; D is perhaps TRBD1 (5 bases). The CDR3 spans 15 residues. Germline V gene sequence: CDR1 MNHEY, CDR2 SMNVEV (reference sequence). V was trimmed by 4 bases and J by 1 base, leaving 13 bases between them. In DNA form, the CDR3 reads TGTGCCAGCAGTTACATTTCAGGGACGAACACTGAAGCTTTCTTT. Translated: CASSYISGTNTEAFF.

There are a few counts of this clonotype. The chain couples TRBV12-3 or TRBV12-4 to TRBJ2-3; a weak D match, TRBD2 (6 bases). There are 16 residues in the CDR3. V was shortened by 7 bases and J by 4 bases, with 21 bases between the two germline ends. The CDR3, as DNA: TGTGCCAGCAATTCGTGGGGGGATGGAAGCTCAGATACGCAGTATTTT. Its protein product is CASNSWGDGSSDTQYF.

This clonotype appeared a few times. The CDR3 nucleotides read TGTGCCAGCCGCCCTTCGGCGGGGATGAACACTGAAGCTTTCTTT. As protein: CASRPSAGMNTEAFF. V gene TRBV7-8 combines with J gene TRBJ1-1; no definite D call. The CDR3 totals 15 residues. V lost 8 bases to trimming and J lost 0 bases, with 16 bases between them. Germline lookup yields CDR1 SGHVS and CDR2 FQNEAQ. Full variable domain (rest looked up from reference TRBV7-8 and TRBJ1-1): GAGVSQSPRYKVAKRGQDVALRCDPISGHVSLFWYQQALGQGPEFLTYFQNEAQLDKSGLPSDRFFAERPEGSVSTLKIQRTQQEDSAVYLCASRPSAGMNTEAFFGQGTRLTVV.

The chain employs TRBV12-3 or TRBV12-4 and TRBJ1-5; possibly TRBD1 for D (5 bases). The CDR3 is 15 residues long. V gave up 4 bases and J gave up 3 bases, with 13 bases separating them. The CDR3 loop reads CASSYMRGFNQPQHF. Written as DNA, the CDR3 is TGTGCCAGCAGTTACATGCGGGGGTTCAATCAGCCCCAGCATTTT.

This clonotype has a handful of counts. The rearrangement links TRBV27 to TRBJ1-2, with 7 bases identical to TRBD1. Losses at the gene ends were 6 bases for V and 1 base for J; bases not matched to a gene: 8. This CDR3 has 15 residues. Germline lookup yields CDR1 MNHEY and CDR2 SMNVEV (reference sequence). CDR3 sequence reads: CASRPWDSVNYGYTF. The CDR3 DNA reads as TGTGCCAGCAGGCCCTGGGACAGTGTTAACTATGGCTACACCTTC.

This clonotype was seen only a few times. J is TRBJ2-1 and V is TRBV3-1; D is unresolved. The germline V gene encodes CDR1 LGHDT and CDR2 YNNKEL (reference sequence). The CDR3 has 16 residues. V was shortened by 1 base and J by 1 base, with 11 bases between the two germline ends. In DNA, the CDR3 is TGTGCCAGCAGCCAAGCCCGTGTGCGGTCCTACAATGAGCAGTTCTTC. This codes for CASSQARVRSYNEQFF.

In this sample, this clonotype turned up a few times. The rearrangement links TRBV6-2 or TRBV6-3 to TRBJ2-1, with 10 bases aligning to TRBD1. Germline V gene sequence: CDR1 MNHEY, CDR2 SVGEGT. J lost 8 bases, V lost 6 bases, and 10 bases had no gene match. The CDR3 length is 15 residues. The CDR3 here is CASSLPGQGFDEQFF. CDR3 in DNA: TGTGCCAGCAGCCTTCCGGGACAGGGGTTCGATGAGCAGTTCTTC.

Turning to this clonotype: The junction differs from germline at one of its ends, possibly a read error. The rearrangement joins TRBV6-1 to TRBJ1-2; tentative D call: TRBD1 (5 bases). The CDR3 consists of 14 residues. CDR1 MNHNS and CDR2 SASEGT come from the germline V gene. The CDR3 region has the DNA TGTGCCAGTCTTCCATTTCGGGGGGTGGGTGGCGACACCTTC. Amino acids: CASLPFRGVGGDTF.

The chain has TRBV7-9 and TRBJ1-5; D remains ambiguous. Germline V gives CDR1 SEHNR, CDR2 FQNEAQ (reference sequence). There are 16 residues in the CDR3. Trimming shortened V by 2 bases and J by 3 bases, and 14 bases separated the two germline ends. CDR3 sequence: CASSLKRRQTNQPQHF. CDR3 bases: TGTGCCAGCAGCTTAAAGCGGCGGCAAACCAATCAGCCCCAGCATTTT.